This entry features one TCR beta chain sequence. The antigen remains unidentified. This entry belongs to a study of OX40 agonist ivuxolimab in advanced cancers. Study results and limitations: Individuals who were partial responders at 0.1-3.0 mg/kg had clonal expansion that ranked among the lowest. Undetermined was the antigen specificity of the expanded peripheral T cells. CD8+ T cells (on average) carried more expanded clones than CD4+ T cells.

Germline V gene sequence: CDR1 SNHLY, CDR2 FYNNEI. There are 11 residues in the CDR3. V was clipped by 11 bases and J by 5 bases, with 13 bases between them. Clones were sequenced by immunoSEQ multiplex PCR, and TCRdb holds only the in-frame ones, with some missing. There are roughly 56,000 clones in the sample; roughly 85% occur only once, and 0.6% to 0.7% lies in the top ten. This receptor was taken from an adult with an advanced solid tumor such as melanoma, head and neck, liver or kidney cancer. The rearrangement links TRBV2 to TRBJ2-7; no firm D call. Sample: CD4+ or CD8+ T cells sorted from blood, taken in a trial of the OX40 agonist ivuxolimab. The CDR3 protein is CAVQGDHEQYF. Here the CDR3 DNA reads TGTGCCGTCCAAGGAGACCACGAGCAGTACTTC.